The 21 T cell receptor beta chains below were found in one sample sequenced in a study of blood T cell repertoires in COVID-19. Sequencing used immunoSEQ multiplex PCR; TCRdb keeps in-frame clones, though not all of them. This sample has some 74,000 clones; 65% to 80% occur once, and the top ten carry roughly 10%. Sequencing input: peripheral blood. The receptor source for this set is a woman aged 50 to 60 with acute or convalescent COVID-19.

V usage is TRBV2 and J usage is TRBJ1-5; D possibly corresponds to TRBD1 (5 bases). Germline V gives CDR1 SNHLY, CDR2 FYNNEI. The CDR3 has 16 residues. V lost 2 bases and J lost 2, with 13 bases in between. For the CDR3, the DNA is TGTGCCAGCAGTGAATGGGGGGGAGTTCGCAATCAGCCCCAGCATTTT. Its translation: CASSEWGGVRNQPQHF.

The chain couples TRBV5-5 to TRBJ1-1; D is unresolved. CDR1 and CDR2 from the germline V gene are SGHKS and YYEKEE (reference sequence). This CDR3 spans 14 amino acids. V lost 0 bases and J 1 base, leaving 7 bases between the germline ends. CDR3 bases: TGTGCCAGCAGCTTGGCCTACGGGAACACTGAAGCTTTCTTT. It is translated as CASSLAYGNTEAFF. Together with reference TRBV5-5 and TRBJ1-1, the CDR3 gives the full variable domain: DAGVTQSPTHLIKTRGQQVTLRCSPISGHKSVSWYQQVLGQGPQFIFQYYEKEERGRGNFPDRFSARQFPNYSSELNVNALLLGDSALYLCASSLAYGNTEAFFGQGTRLTVV.

The chain couples TRBV5-1 to TRBJ1-4; D perhaps matches TRBD1 (6 bases). Germline V CDR1 and CDR2: SGHRS, YFSETQ. The CDR3 contains 15 residues. V was clipped by 4 bases and J by 5 bases, with 15 bases between them. CDR3 region: CASSKEGGGNEKLFF. The CDR3 DNA follows: TGCGCCAGCAGCAAAGAGGGGGGGGGAAATGAAAAACTGTTTTTT.

Only one count was recorded for this clone. This chain joins TRBV29-1 and TRBJ2-7, with 7 nucleotides matching TRBD1. V trimming: 7 bases; J trimming: 0 bases; junction bases outside the gene matches: 6. In germline, CDR1 is SQVTM, CDR2 ANQGSEA. This CDR3 comprises 13 residues. CDR3 protein: CSAQRQGSYEQYF. The CDR3 DNA is TGCAGCGCCCAGAGACAGGGCTCCTACGAGCAGTACTTC.

V gene TRBV6-6 combines with J gene TRBJ2-7, with 11 bases that match TRBD1. This CDR3 contains 16 residues. The junction had 10 bases not matched to a gene; V was cut back by 5 bases and J by 4 bases. Germline V gene lookup returns CDR1 MNHNY and CDR2 SVGAGI (reference sequence). DNA for the CDR3: TGTGCCAGCAGTCTCCGGGGACAGGGGGGTAGGTACGAGCAGTACTTC. It translates to CASSLRGQGGRYEQYF.

The rearrangement joins TRBV27 to TRBJ2-7; D is possibly TRBD2 (6 bases). Germline V gene data show CDR1 as MNHEY and CDR2 as SMNVEV (reference sequence). V was cut by 9 bases and J by 1 base, with 22 bases left in between. This CDR3 is built from 16 residues. Here the CDR3 reads CARTDRARELSYEQYF. In DNA, the CDR3 is TGTGCCAGAACAGATAGGGCGCGGGAACTATCCTACGAGCAGTACTTC.

This chain joins TRBV15 and TRBJ1-5; TRBD1 agrees at 12 bases. The CDR3 runs to 15 residues. The trim removed 6 bases at V and 5 bases at J, leaving 5 bases unmatched. Germline V CDR1 and CDR2: LNHNV, YYDKDF (reference sequence). CDR3: CATRTGQGAHQPQHF. The DNA of the CDR3 is TGTGCCACCAGAACGGGACAGGGGGCGCATCAGCCCCAGCATTTT.

This rearrangement joins TRBV2 to TRBJ2-2, with a tentative D call TRBD1 (5 bases). Germline V gene data show CDR1 as SNHLY and CDR2 as FYNNEI. Trimming left V 3 bases short and J 3 bases short, with 17 bases between. The CDR3 consists of 17 residues. The CDR3 region has the DNA TGTGCCAGCAGTGAGGGTGGGTGGGGCTCCTACACCGGGGAGCTGTTTTTT. As protein: CASSEGGWGSYTGELFF.

This chain uses TRBV11-3 with TRBJ1-4; no firm D call. Per the germline V gene, CDR1 is SGHNT and CDR2 is YENEEA. With 1 base removed from V and 2 bases from J, the gap between germline ends came to 14 bases. The length of the CDR3 is 17 residues. The chain's CDR3 is CASSLAPFGSTNEKLFF. For the CDR3, the DNA is TGTGCCAGCAGCTTAGCGCCGTTCGGTTCGACTAATGAAAAACTGTTTTTT.

The CDR3 spells CASSKGRDEQYF. The CDR3 DNA reads TGTGCCAGCAGCAAAGGGCGGGACGAGCAGTACTTC. This chain connects TRBV21-1 to TRBJ2-7; the tabulated D call, TRBD2, remains unverified against the DNA. TRBV21-1 is noted as a pseudogene. This CDR3 is built from 12 residues.

The genes are TRBV7-2 and TRBJ1-2, with a tentative D call TRBD1 (5 bases). The CDR3 is 16 amino acids. Trimming pared 3 bases from V and 7 bases from J, leaving 21 bases between. The V gene's germline CDR1 is SGHTA and CDR2 FQGNSA. The CDR3 region has the DNA TGTGCCAGCAGCTTCCGGTCGTCGGGGGAAGGAGGTGGCTACACCTTC. As protein: CASSFRSSGEGGGYTF.

This clone came up a few times. This chain links TRBV3-1 (or the pseudogene TRBV3-2) with TRBJ2-2; D possibly corresponds to TRBD2 (6 bases). This CDR3 is 16 amino acids long. The germline V gene has CDR1 LGHDT and CDR2 YNNKEL (reference sequence). The ends were cut back, 8 bases at V and 1 base at J, with 17 bases in the middle. CDR3 nucleotide sequence: TGTGCCAGCTCCCGGGAGAGGGGCAAGAACACCGGGGAGCTGTTTTTT. Translating gives CASSRERGKNTGELFF.

The CDR3 nucleotides are TGTGCCACCAGCAGAGATCTACAGGGTGGCGTCTATGGCTACACCTTC. As protein: CATSRDLQGGVYGYTF. This chain links TRBV15 with TRBJ1-2; TRBD1 is a possible D gene (6 bases). The CDR3 runs to 16 residues. Trimming removed 0 bases from V and 4 bases from J, with 15 bases in between. In germline, CDR1 is LNHNV, CDR2 YYDKDF (reference sequence).

The chain combines TRBV12-3 or TRBV12-4 with TRBJ2-7; D is undetermined. The CDR3 length is 13 residues. Trimming cost V 3 bases and J 0 bases, with 6 bases left between them. The chain's CDR3 is CASSFTGSYEQYF. The CDR3 DNA reads as TGTGCCAGCAGTTTTACTGGCTCCTACGAGCAGTACTTC.

CDR3 amino acids: CASSRNRQLLGNTIYF. As DNA, the CDR3 is TGTGCCAGCAGCCGGAACAGACAGCTACTTGGAAACACCATATATTTT. The rearrangement uses TRBV7-9 and TRBJ1-3, with a weak D call TRBD1 (5 bases). CDR1 is SEHNR, CDR2 FQNEAQ, per germline (reference sequence). V lost 5 bases and J lost 3, with 17 bases in between. This CDR3 is 16 amino acids long.

The chain links TRBV7-2 to TRBJ2-5; D is uncertain. V dropped 2 bases and J dropped 1 base, with 5 bases sitting between them. Germline assignment: CDR1 SGHTA and CDR2 FQGNSA. This CDR3 region has 13 residues. The CDR3 loop reads CASSLFSQETQYF. Written as DNA, the CDR3 is TGTGCCAGCAGCTTATTCAGCCAAGAGACCCAGTACTTC.

The chain recombines TRBV27 with TRBJ2-1; TRBD1 matches 7 bases. CDR3 length: 15 amino acids. Trimming cost V 2 bases and J 7 bases; bases outside gene matches: 8. In germline, CDR1 is MNHEY, CDR2 SMNVEV (reference sequence). The CDR3 spells CASSLTGQSINEQFF. The CDR3 nucleotides are TGTGCCAGCAGTTTAACGGGACAGTCGATTAATGAGCAGTTCTTC.

The chain employs TRBV19 and TRBJ2-3, with 10 positions matching TRBD2. Germline CDR1 and CDR2: LNHDA and SQIVND (reference sequence). Trimming at V came to 4 bases and at J to 2 bases, leaving 6 bases not matched to a gene. The CDR3 spans 16 residues. Here the CDR3 reads CASSTRTSGDTDTQYF. The CDR3 bases are TGTGCCAGTAGTACCCGGACTAGCGGCGACACAGATACGCAGTATTTT. The whole variable domain, remainder taken from reference TRBV19 and TRBJ2-3, is DGGITQSPKYLFRKEGQNVTLSCEQNLNHDAMYWYRQDPGQGLRLIYYSQIVNDFQKGDIAEGYSVSREKKESFPLTVTSAQKNPTAFYLCASSTRTSGDTDTQYFGPGTRLTVL.

The rearrangement joins TRBV10-3 to TRBJ1-4, with 12 bases that match TRBD1. The CDR3 is 20 residues long. The junction had 12 bases not matched to a gene; V was cut back by 4 bases and J by 0 bases. Germline CDR1 and CDR2: ENHRY and SYGVKD. The CDR3 bases are TGTGCCATCAGTGCCGGGACAGGGGGCGGCGGCGGTACAACTAATGAAAAACTGTTTTTT. It codes for CAISAGTGGGGGTTNEKLFF.

CDR3 sequence reads: CASSGLRGAGVLNTEAFF. Written as DNA, the CDR3 is TGTGCCAGCAGTGGACTACGGGGGGCCGGAGTGTTGAACACTGAAGCTTTCTTT. The chain joins TRBV27 to TRBJ1-1; possibly TRBD1 for D (6 bases). With 5 bases removed from V and 0 bases from J, the gap between germline ends came to 22 bases. Germline CDR1 is MNHEY and CDR2 is SMNVEV (reference sequence). The CDR3 covers 18 residues.

The rearrangement links TRBV5-1 to TRBJ2-6; 7 bases align to TRBD1. CDR3 length: 16 amino acids. With 3 bases clipped from V and 2 bases from J, the junction kept 5 bases outside the gene matches. Germline V CDR1 and CDR2: SGHRS, YFSETQ. CDR3 DNA: TGCGCCAGCAGCTCCGCAGGGGGAGCTGGGGCCAACGTCCTGACTTTC. This encodes CASSSAGGAGANVLTF.